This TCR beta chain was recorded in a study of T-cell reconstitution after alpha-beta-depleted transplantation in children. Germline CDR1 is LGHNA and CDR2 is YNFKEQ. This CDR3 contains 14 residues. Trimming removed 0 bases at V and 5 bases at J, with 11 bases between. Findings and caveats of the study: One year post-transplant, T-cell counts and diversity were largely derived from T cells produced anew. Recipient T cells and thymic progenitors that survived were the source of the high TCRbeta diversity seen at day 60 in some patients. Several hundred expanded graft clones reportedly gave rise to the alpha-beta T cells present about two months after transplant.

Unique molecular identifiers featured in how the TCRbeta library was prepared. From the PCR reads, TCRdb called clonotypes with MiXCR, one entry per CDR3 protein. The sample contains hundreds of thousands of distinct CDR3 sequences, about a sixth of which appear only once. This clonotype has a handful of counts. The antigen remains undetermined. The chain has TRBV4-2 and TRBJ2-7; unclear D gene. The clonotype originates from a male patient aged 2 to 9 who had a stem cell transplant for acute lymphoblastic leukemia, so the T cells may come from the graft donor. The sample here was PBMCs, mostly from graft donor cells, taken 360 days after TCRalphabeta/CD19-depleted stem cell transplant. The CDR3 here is CASSQDWRNHEQYF. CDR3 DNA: TGTGCCAGCAGCCAAGATTGGCGAAACCACGAGCAGTACTTC.